What follows are 8 T cell receptor beta chains derived from one specimen sequenced in a study of cytomegalovirus exposure and HLA in healthy donors. The PCR used 60 Vbeta and 13 Jbeta primers. The protocol was immunoSEQ multiplex PCR, while the TCRdb copy is restricted to in-frame clones and leaves out a portion. The sample yields about 130,000 clones, 81% seen once. Sequencing used PBMCs. The receptor set was obtained from a man aged 18 to 30 in good health and CMV-seropositive.

This chain uses TRBV7-2 with TRBJ2-5; the D is unclear. This CDR3 spans 15 amino acids. Between the trimmed V and J ends, which lost 2 bases and 5 bases, there was a span of 15 bases. Looked up from germline, CDR1 is SGHTA and CDR2 is FQGNSA. CDR3 coding DNA: TGTGCCAGCAGCTTACCCGAACAGAACCTGGAGACCCAGTACTTC. It yields the protein CASSLPEQNLETQYF.

This sequence joins TRBV29-1 and TRBJ2-5; D possibly corresponds to TRBD2 (5 bases). The J call is uncertain, as TRBJ2-7 better fits the DNA end. CDR1 is SQVTM and CDR2 is ANQGSEA in the germline V gene. This CDR3 has 12 residues. The CDR3 spells CSVEGGDYEQYF. The CDR3 nucleotides read TGCAGCGTTGAAGGGGGAGACTACGAGCAGTACTTC.

V is TRBV5-1 and J is TRBJ2-1; 8 nucleotides align to TRBD2. Trimming removed 2 bases from V and 5 bases from J; junction bases left unmatched: 6. In germline, CDR1 is SGHRS, CDR2 YFSETQ. The CDR3 extends over 15 amino acids. CDR3 DNA sequence: TGCGCCAGCAGCTTTAAGACTAGCGCCGACAATGAGCAGTTCTTC. This translates into CASSFKTSADNEQFF.

This clone has a single count. This chain links TRBV30 with TRBJ2-7; a possible D gene is TRBD2 (7 bases). The V and J ends lost 0 bases and 3 bases respectively, with 12 bases between them. Germline-derived CDR1 and CDR2 are GTSNPN and SVGIG (reference sequence). The CDR3 totals 14 residues. CDR3 loop: CAWSVGGGGYEQYF. The CDR3 region has the DNA TGTGCCTGGAGTGTTGGCGGGGGCGGCTACGAGCAGTACTTC.

This clone was seen a handful of times. The sample holds other DNA sequences that translate to the same CDR3. This chain connects TRBV6-1 to TRBJ2-3, with a weak D call TRBD1 (5 bases). Trimming removed 3 bases from V and 2 bases from J, with 9 bases in between. CDR3 length: 14 residues. Germline values: CDR1 MNHNS, CDR2 SASEGT. The CDR3 spells CASSDRQSTDTQYF. The CDR3 region has the DNA TGTGCCAGCAGTGACCGACAGTCCACAGATACGCAGTATTTT.

V gene TRBV29-1 combines with J gene TRBJ1-4; TRBD1 is a possible D gene (6 bases). The CDR3 spans 13 residues. Germline CDR1 reads SQVTM; CDR2 reads ANQGSEA. The V end was cut by 4 bases, the J end by 5 bases, with 11 bases between. The CDR3 coding sequence is TGCAGCGTTGCGGGGCAGGGGAATGAAAAACTGTTTTTT. This gives the protein CSVAGQGNEKLFF.

This clone was detected a few times. V gene TRBV2 combines with J gene TRBJ1-2; 9 bases align to TRBD1. The CDR3 spans 15 residues. Trimming took 6 bases from V and 3 from J; bases not matched to a gene: 8. Per germline, CDR1 SNHLY and CDR2 FYNNEI. CDR3 sequence: CASSEFRTGDYGYTF. CDR3 sequence (DNA): TGTGCCAGCAGCGAATTCAGGACAGGGGACTATGGCTACACCTTC.

The CDR3, as DNA: TGTGCCAGCAGCTTACAGGGGATAGAGCAGTTCTTC. It specifies CASSLQGIEQFF. The rearrangement joins TRBV7-9 to TRBJ2-1; tentatively, D is TRBD1 (6 bases). Germline CDR1 and CDR2: SEHNR and FQNEAQ (reference sequence). CDR3 length equals 12 residues. The V gene lost 2 bases and the J gene lost 10 bases, with 9 bases spanning the gap.